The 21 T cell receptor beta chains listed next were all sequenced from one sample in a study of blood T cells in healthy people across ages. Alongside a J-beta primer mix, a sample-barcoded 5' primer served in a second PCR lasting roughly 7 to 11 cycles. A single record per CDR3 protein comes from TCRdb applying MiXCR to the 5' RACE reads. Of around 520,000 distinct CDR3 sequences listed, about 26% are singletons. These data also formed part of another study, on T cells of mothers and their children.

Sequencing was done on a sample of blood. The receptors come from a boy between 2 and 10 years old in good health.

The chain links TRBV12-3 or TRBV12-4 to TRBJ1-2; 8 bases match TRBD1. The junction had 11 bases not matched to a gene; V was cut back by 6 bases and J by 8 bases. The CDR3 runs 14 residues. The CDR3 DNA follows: TGTGCCAGCAGCCACCTCGACAGGGGAGGAGGCTACACCTTC. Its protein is CASSHLDRGGGYTF.

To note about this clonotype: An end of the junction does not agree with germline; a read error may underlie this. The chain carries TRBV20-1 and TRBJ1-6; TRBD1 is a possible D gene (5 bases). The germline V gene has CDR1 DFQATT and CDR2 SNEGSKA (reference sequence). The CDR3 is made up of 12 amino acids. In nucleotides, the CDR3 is TGCAGTGCTGGGGAAGGGGTTACACCCCACCACTTT. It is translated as CSAGEGVTPHHF.

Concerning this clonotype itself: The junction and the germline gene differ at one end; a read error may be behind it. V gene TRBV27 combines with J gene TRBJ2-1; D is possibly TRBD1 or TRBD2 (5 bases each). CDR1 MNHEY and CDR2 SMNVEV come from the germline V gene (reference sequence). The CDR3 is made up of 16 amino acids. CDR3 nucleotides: TGTGCCAGCAGTCCCGGGGACGGACTCTCCTGCAATGAGCAGTTCTTC. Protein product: CASSPGDGLSCNEQFF.

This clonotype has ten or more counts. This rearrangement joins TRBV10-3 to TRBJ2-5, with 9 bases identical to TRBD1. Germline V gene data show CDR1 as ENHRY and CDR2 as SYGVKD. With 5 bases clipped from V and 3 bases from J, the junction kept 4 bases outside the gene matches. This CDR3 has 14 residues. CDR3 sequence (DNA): TGTGCCATCAGTATAACAGGGGGCGAAGAGACCCAGTACTTC. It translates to CAISITGGEETQYF.

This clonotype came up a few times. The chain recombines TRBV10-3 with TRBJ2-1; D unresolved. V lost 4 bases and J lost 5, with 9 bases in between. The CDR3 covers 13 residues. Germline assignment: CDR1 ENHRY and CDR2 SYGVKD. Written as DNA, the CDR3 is TGTGCCATCAGTGTGTATATCGACAATGAGCAGTTCTTC. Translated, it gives CAISVYIDNEQFF.

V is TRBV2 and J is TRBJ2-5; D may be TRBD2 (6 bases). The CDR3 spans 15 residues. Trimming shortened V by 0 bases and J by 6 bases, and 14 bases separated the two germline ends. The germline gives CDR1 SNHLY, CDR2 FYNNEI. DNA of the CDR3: TGTGCCAGCAGTGAAGCGGGCGGGGTGTCGAAGACCCAGTACTTC. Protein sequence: CASSEAGGVSKTQYF.

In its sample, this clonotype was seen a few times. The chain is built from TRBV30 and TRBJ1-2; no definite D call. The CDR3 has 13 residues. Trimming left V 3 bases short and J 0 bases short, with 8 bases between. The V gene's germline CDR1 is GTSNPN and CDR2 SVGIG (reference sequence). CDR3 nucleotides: TGTGCCTGGAGAGGGCAGCCTAACTATGGCTACACCTTC. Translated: CAWRGQPNYGYTF.

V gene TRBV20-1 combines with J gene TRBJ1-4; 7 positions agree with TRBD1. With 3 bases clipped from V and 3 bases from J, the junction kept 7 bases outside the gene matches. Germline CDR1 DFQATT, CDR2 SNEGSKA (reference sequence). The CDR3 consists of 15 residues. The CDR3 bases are TGCAGTGCTAGTCAGGGGGGGGGGTCTAATGAAAAACTGTTTTTT. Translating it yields CSASQGGGSNEKLFF.

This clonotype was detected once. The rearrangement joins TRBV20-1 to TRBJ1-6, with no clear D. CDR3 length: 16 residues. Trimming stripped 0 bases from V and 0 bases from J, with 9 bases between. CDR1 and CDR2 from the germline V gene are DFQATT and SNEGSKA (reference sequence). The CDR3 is CSARDFKSSYNSPLHF. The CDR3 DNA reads TGCAGTGCTAGAGATTTCAAGAGCTCCTATAATTCACCCCTCCACTTT.

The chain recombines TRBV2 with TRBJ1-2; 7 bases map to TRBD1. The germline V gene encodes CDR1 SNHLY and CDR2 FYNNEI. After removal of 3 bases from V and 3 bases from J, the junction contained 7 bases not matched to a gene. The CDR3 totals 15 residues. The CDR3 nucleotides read TGTGCCAGCAGTGAGACAGGGATGCTAGACTATGGCTACACCTTC. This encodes CASSETGMLDYGYTF.

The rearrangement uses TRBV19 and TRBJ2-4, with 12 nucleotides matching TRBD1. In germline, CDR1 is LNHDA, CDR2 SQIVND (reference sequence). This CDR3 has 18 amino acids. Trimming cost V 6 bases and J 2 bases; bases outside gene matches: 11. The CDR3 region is CASSLGTGGPLSKNIQYF. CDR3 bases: TGTGCCAGTAGCCTCGGGACAGGGGGCCCCCTGTCCAAAAACATTCAGTACTTC.

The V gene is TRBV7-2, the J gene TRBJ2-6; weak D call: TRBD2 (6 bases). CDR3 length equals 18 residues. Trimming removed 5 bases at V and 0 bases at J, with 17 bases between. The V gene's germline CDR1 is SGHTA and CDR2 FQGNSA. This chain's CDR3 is CASSRSTSPFSGANVLTF. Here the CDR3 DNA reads TGTGCCAGCAGCCGTTCGACTAGTCCCTTCTCTGGGGCCAACGTCCTGACTTTC.

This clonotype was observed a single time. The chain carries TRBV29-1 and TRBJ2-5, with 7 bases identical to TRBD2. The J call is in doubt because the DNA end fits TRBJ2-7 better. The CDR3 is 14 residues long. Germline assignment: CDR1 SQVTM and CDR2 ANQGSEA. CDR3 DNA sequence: TGCAGCGTTCGCCCGCGGGAGCATAGATACGAGCAGTACTTC. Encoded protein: CSVRPREHRYEQYF.

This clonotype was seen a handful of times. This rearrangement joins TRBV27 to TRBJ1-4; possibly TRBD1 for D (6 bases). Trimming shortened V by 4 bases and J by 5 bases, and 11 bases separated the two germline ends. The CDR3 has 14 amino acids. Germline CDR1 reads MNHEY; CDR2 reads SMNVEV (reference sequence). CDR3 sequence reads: CASSSTGKNEKLFF. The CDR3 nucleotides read TGTGCCAGCAGTTCCACAGGGAAAAATGAAAAACTGTTTTTT.

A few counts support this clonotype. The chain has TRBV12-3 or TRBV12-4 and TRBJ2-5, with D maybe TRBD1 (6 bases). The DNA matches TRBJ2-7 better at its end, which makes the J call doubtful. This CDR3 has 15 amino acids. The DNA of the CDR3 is TGTGCCAGCAGTTTATATGCGACAGGCGTCTACGAGCAGTACTTC. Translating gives CASSLYATGVYEQYF.

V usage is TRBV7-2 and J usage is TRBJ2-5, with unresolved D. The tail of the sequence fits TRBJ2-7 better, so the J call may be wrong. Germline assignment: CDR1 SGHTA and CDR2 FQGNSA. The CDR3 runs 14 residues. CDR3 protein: CASSLSSIDYEQYF. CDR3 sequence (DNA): TGTGCCAGCAGCTTAAGTTCCATAGACTACGAGCAGTACTTC.

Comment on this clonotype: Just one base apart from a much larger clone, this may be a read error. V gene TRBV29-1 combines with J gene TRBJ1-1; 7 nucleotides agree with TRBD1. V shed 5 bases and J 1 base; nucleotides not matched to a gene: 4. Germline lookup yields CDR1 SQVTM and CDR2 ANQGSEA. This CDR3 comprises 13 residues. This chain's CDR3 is CSVLTGRNTEAFF. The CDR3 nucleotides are TGCAGCGTTTTGACAGGGAGGAACACTGAAGCTTTCTTT.

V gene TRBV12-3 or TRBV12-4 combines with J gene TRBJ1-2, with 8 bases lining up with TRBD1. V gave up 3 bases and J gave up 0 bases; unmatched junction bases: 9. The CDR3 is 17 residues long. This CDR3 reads CASSFWAGGRTNYGYTF. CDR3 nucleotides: TGTGCCAGCAGTTTTTGGGCAGGGGGCCGCACTAACTATGGCTACACCTTC.

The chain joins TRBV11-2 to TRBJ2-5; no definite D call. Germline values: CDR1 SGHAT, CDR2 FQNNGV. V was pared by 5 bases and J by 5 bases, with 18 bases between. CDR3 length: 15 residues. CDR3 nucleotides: TGTGCCAGCAGCCCCCATGAAGGGAAGACGGAGACCCAGTACTTC. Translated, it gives CASSPHEGKTETQYF. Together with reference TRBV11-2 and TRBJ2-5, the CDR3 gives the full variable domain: EAGVAQSPRYKIIEKRQSVAFWCNPISGHATLYWYQQILGQGPKLLIQFQNNGVVDDSQLPKDRFSAERLKGVDSTLKIQPAKLEDSAVYLCASSPHEGKTETQYFGPGTRLLVL.

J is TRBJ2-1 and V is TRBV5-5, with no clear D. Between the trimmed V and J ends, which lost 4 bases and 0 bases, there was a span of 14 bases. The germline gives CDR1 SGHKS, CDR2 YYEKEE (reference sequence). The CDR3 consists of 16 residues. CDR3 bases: TGTGCCAGCAGCGCGGTGGGCGGTAGCTCCTACAATGAGCAGTTCTTC. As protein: CASSAVGGSSYNEQFF.

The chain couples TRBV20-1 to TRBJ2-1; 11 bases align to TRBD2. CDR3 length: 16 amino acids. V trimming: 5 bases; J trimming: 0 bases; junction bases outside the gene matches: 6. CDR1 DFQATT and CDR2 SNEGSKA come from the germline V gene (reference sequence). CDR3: CSAGTSGDLSYNEQFF. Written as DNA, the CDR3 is TGCAGTGCTGGGACTAGCGGAGACCTCTCCTACAATGAGCAGTTCTTC.